The following is a T cell receptor (beta chain) sequence with its context. Its specific antigen is unknown. Base quality data are lacking; no much larger clone is found one base away. Each depressed patient was matched pairwise with a non-depressed control on sex, age, current smoking status and body mass index. All participants were of European descent. No current or lifetime mood disorder was present in controls, and Quick Inventory of Depressive Symptoms-Self Report scores of 5 or less were recorded for controls. All participants were excluded for major medical conditions, Axis I/II comorbidities, regular medication or illicit drug use, or drinking over 100 g alcohol weekly. From each participant, roughly 32 ml of peripheral blood was collected into EDTA tubes. CD4+ T cells were purified from thawed PBMCs by magnetic negative selection with the BD IMag Human CD4 T Lymphocyte Enrichment Set. Flow cytometry confirmed that the CD4+ enrichment method typically gave 90% to 95% purity. A subgroup of roughly 5 case-control pairs, chosen blind to chemokine receptor expression and flow-cytometric repertoire skewing results, underwent TCRbeta sequencing. Every blood sample was taken in the morning at 8:00 a.m., after which PBMCs were separated out using Ficoll-Hypaque gradient centrifugation. PBMCs were cryopreserved by gradual cooling to -80°C and stored in liquid nitrogen until assayed.

The Qiagen DNeasy Blood and Tissue Kit was used to extract total genomic DNA from the purified CD4+ T cells. Using immunoSEQ immunosequencing protocols, the TCRbeta CDR3 region, as defined by IMGT, was amplified and sequenced. The authors' pipeline ran thus. The immunoSEQ service preprocessed the raw sequence data to correct PCR and sequencing errors. After being loaded into the immunoSEQ Analyzer, the data underwent further analysis with VDJtools v1.0.7. The paired Wilcoxon signed-rank test was applied to assess differences between patients and controls. Sourced from immuneACCESS, this table was stored by TCRdb with only in-frame sequences that have V and J called. A share of the clones is absent; for the studies checked, an unresolved V gene accounts for under half, and the remainder has no known explanation. That table is the source of V, J and clone size, and D and trimming were worked out from the DNA. This sample comprises 20,000 to 25,000 clones, approximately 92% of them detected only once. Together, the top ten hold 0.25% to 0.35% of the sample.

This record comes from a study of untreated major depressive disorder (dated by TCRdb to 2017 to 2018). Looking at the study overall: In this cross-sectional case-control comparison, antidepressant-free major depressive disorder patients and individually matched non-depressed controls were compared on T cell phenotype and TCR repertoire. Study-wide findings and limitations: For the sequencing comparisons, one-tailed planned tests were applied to only three Vbeta families that had been selected in advance. Because of strict matching and exclusion criteria, the study sample was comparatively small, which limits how generalizable the findings are.

The source of this sequence is a man in his thirties or forties in good health. Sequenced sample: CD4+ T cells from PBMCs.

The DNA sequence is given as TGTGCCAGCAGCTTACGACAGGGGCAGGACTATGGGTTCTTC. This is translated as CASSLRQGQDYGFF. The chain is assembled from TRBV7-2 and TRBJ2-1, and 8 junctional nucleotides match TRBD1. Sequences SGHTA (CDR1) and FQGNSA (CDR2) are obtained from the germline V gene. The CDR3 starts with the cysteine, ends with the phenylalanine, and has 14 residues. The entry retains the CDR3 DNA only, 42 bases that are in frame from base 1. Trimming removed 2 bases from V and 15 bases from J; the gene matches leave 12 bases unexplained.